Presented here are 5 T cell receptor beta chains from one specimen sequenced in a study of human T cells and chemical hapten exposure. Stated time point: patch test 1, 2 weeks after DPC sensitization. This sample's treatment: therapeutic diphenylcyclopropenone sensitization with weekly scalp DPC. TCRdb itself ran the RACE reads through MiXCR, one entry per CDR3 protein. The profile shows approximately 82,000 distinct CDR3 sequences, under 12% of them singletons. The starting material was whole blood, obtained in connection with sensitization to the hapten diphenylcyclopropenone (DPC). These receptors were collected from a man aged 35 to 55 with alopecia areata. Some clones in this sample may be carry-over from other donors' samples.

The V gene is TRBV28, the J gene TRBJ2-3; 8 bases fit TRBD2. The germline gives CDR1 MDHEN, CDR2 SYDVKM. The CDR3 spans 17 residues. V lost 4 bases to trimming and J lost 4 bases; unmatched junction nucleotides: 13. CDR3 protein: CASSSPLLAELADTQYF. CDR3 DNA: TGTGCCAGCAGTTCGCCGCTACTAGCGGAACTAGCAGATACGCAGTATTTT.

Only a few counts were recorded for this clonotype. The chain combines TRBV4-3 with TRBJ2-7; TRBD1 matches 7 bases. V gave up 0 bases and J gave up 2 bases; unmatched junction bases: 10. The length of the CDR3 is 17 residues. Germline CDR1 reads LGHNA; CDR2 reads YSLEER. The CDR3: CASSQDPLDREPYEQYV. CDR3 sequence (DNA): TGCGCCAGCAGCCAAGACCCCCTAGACAGGGAACCCTACGAGCAGTACGTC.

This clonotype was observed at least ten times. V gene TRBV28 combines with J gene TRBJ1-2, with 8 positions matching TRBD1. The CDR3 length is 14 residues. The germline gives CDR1 MDHEN, CDR2 SYDVKM. V was pared by 6 bases and J by 4 bases, with 7 bases of the junction left unmatched. The CDR3, as DNA: TGTGCCAGCAGGAACAGGGGGGGTCTCTATGGCTACACCTTC. Protein: CASRNRGGLYGYTF.

This clonotype was recorded a few times. The V and J genes are TRBV14 and TRBJ2-7; D remains ambiguous. Germline V gives CDR1 SGHDN, CDR2 FVKESK. V lost 3 bases and J 4 bases, leaving 7 bases between the germline ends. CDR3 size: 12 residues. The CDR3 is CASSQNTYEQYV. CDR3 nucleotide sequence: TGTGCCAGCAGCCAGAACACTTACGAGCAGTACGTC.

The chain employs TRBV5-4 and TRBJ2-7; no definite D call. Trimming pared 0 bases from V and 2 bases from J, leaving 15 bases between. This CDR3 is built from 16 residues. CDR1 and CDR2 (germline): SGHNT, YYREEE (reference sequence). CDR3 nucleotide sequence: TGTGCCAGCAGCTTGGATTCTTTCAGTGGGCCCTACGAGCAGTACGTC. Its protein product is CASSLDSFSGPYEQYV.